A selection of T cell receptor beta chains follows, all from one sample in a study of T cells in Graves' hyperthyroidism and ophthalmopathy. A single record per CDR3 protein comes from TCRdb applying MiXCR to the multiplex PCR reads. The sample consists of approximately 520,000 distinct CDR3 sequences, less than 25% of them appearing once. The sample consisted of blood. Source of these receptors: a woman in her twenties or thirties with Graves' ophthalmopathy. Both conserved end residues are part of each CDR3. D genes are given only for firm matches. Rows may omit the clone size; those that give it use once, few, many or a size class.

d_call: NA; v_call: TRBV5-1; j_call: TRBJ1-2; clone_size: many; cdr3_aa: CASSKDSGYGYTF; cdr3_nt: TGCGCCAGCAGCAAGGACAGCGGCTATGGCTACACCTTC
d_call: TRBD1; v_call: TRBV27; j_call: TRBJ1-2; clone_size: many; cdr3_aa: CASSYRPTGGSYTF; cdr3_nt: TGTGCCAGCAGTTATCGACCCACAGGGGGCAGCTACACCTTC
d_call: TRBD1; v_call: TRBV27; j_call: TRBJ2-5; clone_size: many; cdr3_aa: CASSSGQLQETQYF; cdr3_nt: TGTGCCAGCAGTTCGGGACAGTTACAAGAGACCCAGTACTTC
d_call: TRBD1; v_call: TRBV20-1; j_call: TRBJ1-1; clone_size: NA; cdr3_aa: CSGPGQGGTEAFF; cdr3_nt: TGCAGTGGTCCGGGACAGGGAGGGACTGAAGCTTTCTTT
d_call: NA; v_call: TRBV29-1; j_call: TRBJ1-2; clone_size: many; cdr3_aa: CSVEGIGNGYTF; cdr3_nt: TGCAGCGTTGAAGGCATTGGGAATGGCTACACCTTC
d_call: NA; v_call: TRBV6-1; j_call: TRBJ2-7; clone_size: many; cdr3_aa: CASSTGPRGGSYEQYF; cdr3_nt: TGTGCCAGCAGCACCGGGCCCCGGGGCGGGTCCTACGAGCAGTACTTC
d_call: NA; v_call: TRBV20-1; j_call: TRBJ1-2; clone_size: many; cdr3_aa: CSAGGGAVGYGYTF; cdr3_nt: TGCAGTGCCGGCGGGGGGGCCGTGGGCTATGGCTACACCTTC
d_call: TRBD1; v_call: TRBV6-1; j_call: TRBJ2-5; clone_size: NA; cdr3_aa: CASSQRLGWDREQETQYF; cdr3_nt: TGTGCCAGCAGTCAACGATTAGGATGGGACAGGGAACAAGAGACCCAGTACTTC
d_call: NA; v_call: TRBV6-2/TRBV6-3; j_call: TRBJ2-5; clone_size: NA; cdr3_aa: CASSYIGPKETQYF; cdr3_nt: TGTGCCAGCAGTTACATAGGTCCAAAAGAGACCCAGTACTTC
d_call: TRBD1; v_call: TRBV6-1; j_call: TRBJ2-2; clone_size: many; cdr3_aa: CASVAGTGGTGELFF; cdr3_nt: TGTGCCAGCGTCGCCGGGACAGGGGGCACCGGGGAGCTGTTTTTT
d_call: NA; v_call: TRBV28; j_call: TRBJ2-7; clone_size: NA; cdr3_aa: CASSPPRALSYEQYF; cdr3_nt: TGTGCCAGCAGCCCCCCACGGGCCCTCTCCTACGAGCAGTACTTC
d_call: NA; v_call: TRBV28; j_call: TRBJ2-7; clone_size: few; cdr3_aa: CASSQSGVTLGEQYF; cdr3_nt: TGTGCCAGCAGCCAGTCAGGGGTTACCCTCGGCGAGCAGTACTTC
d_call: NA; v_call: TRBV10-3; j_call: TRBJ1-5; clone_size: NA; cdr3_aa: CAIRQGSDQPQHF; cdr3_nt: TGTGCCATCAGGCAGGGTAGTGACCAGCCCCAGCATTTT
d_call: TRBD1; v_call: TRBV20-1; j_call: TRBJ1-2; clone_size: many; cdr3_aa: CSARAPPGQGTSYGYTF; cdr3_nt: TGCAGTGCTAGAGCACCCCCGGGACAGGGAACTTCCTATGGCTACACCTTC
d_call: NA; v_call: TRBV11-2; j_call: TRBJ2-7; clone_size: few; cdr3_aa: CASSLFFNEQYF; cdr3_nt: TGTGCCAGCAGCTTATTTTTTAACGAGCAGTACTTC
d_call: TRBD1; v_call: TRBV6-5; j_call: TRBJ2-3; clone_size: few; cdr3_aa: CASSTPHAGTGHAWGTDTQYF; cdr3_nt: TGTGCCAGCAGTACTCCACACGCCGGGACAGGGCATGCCTGGGGCACAGATACGCAGTATTTT
d_call: NA; v_call: TRBV12-3/TRBV12-4; j_call: TRBJ2-5; clone_size: few; cdr3_aa: CASSRGAEETQYF; cdr3_nt: TGTGCCAGCAGCCGGGGGGCCGAAGAGACCCAGTACTTC
d_call: NA; v_call: TRBV29-1; j_call: TRBJ2-5; clone_size: NA; cdr3_aa: CSARRTEQETQYF; cdr3_nt: TGCAGCGCCCGTCGGACCGAGCAAGAGACCCAGTACTTC
d_call: TRBD1; v_call: TRBV20-1; j_call: TRBJ1-2; clone_size: once; cdr3_aa: CSAVDRGGYGYTF; cdr3_nt: TGCAGTGCCGTAGACAGGGGTGGATATGGCTACACCTTC
d_call: NA; v_call: TRBV12-3/TRBV12-4; j_call: TRBJ2-7; clone_size: NA; cdr3_aa: CASSPGELIGGYEQYF; cdr3_nt: TGTGCCAGCAGTCCCGGGGAATTGATAGGGGGGTACGAGCAGTACTTC
d_call: NA; v_call: TRBV29-1; j_call: TRBJ1-2; clone_size: NA; cdr3_aa: CSAQSYGYTF; cdr3_nt: TGCAGCGCCCAAAGCTATGGCTACACCTTC
d_call: NA; v_call: TRBV5-1; j_call: TRBJ1-2; clone_size: many; cdr3_aa: CASSGTGLLSYGYTF; cdr3_nt: TGCGCCAGCAGCGGAACGGGACTCCTAAGCTATGGCTACACCTTC
d_call: NA; v_call: TRBV11-2; j_call: TRBJ1-3; clone_size: NA; cdr3_aa: CASSVVGSGGGNTIYF; cdr3_nt: TGTGCCAGCAGCGTAGTGGGCAGTGGCGGGGGAAACACCATATATTTT
d_call: NA; v_call: TRBV5-4; j_call: TRBJ2-7; clone_size: few; cdr3_aa: CASRPEPPRPHEQYF; cdr3_nt: TGTGCCAGCAGGCCCGAGCCCCCTAGACCCCACGAGCAGTACTTC
d_call: NA; v_call: TRBV6-5; j_call: TRBJ1-2; clone_size: NA; cdr3_aa: CASSYSRQTHYGYTF; cdr3_nt: TGTGCCAGCAGTTACTCGAGGCAAACTCACTATGGCTACACCTTC
d_call: NA; v_call: TRBV15; j_call: TRBJ1-1; clone_size: few; cdr3_aa: CATSRDEAAQNTEAFF; cdr3_nt: TGTGCCACCAGCAGAGATGAAGCAGCCCAGAACACTGAAGCTTTCTTT
d_call: TRBD1; v_call: TRBV7-6; j_call: TRBJ1-2; clone_size: few; cdr3_aa: CASSPGQGNGYTF; cdr3_nt: TGTGCCAGCAGCCCGGGACAGGGGAACGGCTACACCTTC
d_call: TRBD1; v_call: TRBV19; j_call: TRBJ1-6; clone_size: many; cdr3_aa: CASRVTGRGTYNSPLHF; cdr3_nt: TGTGCCAGTAGGGTGACAGGGAGAGGAACCTATAATTCACCCCTCCACTTT
d_call: NA; v_call: TRBV6-1; j_call: TRBJ1-2; clone_size: NA; cdr3_aa: CASEPTGSGGYTF; cdr3_nt: TGTGCCAGCGAACCTACAGGGAGCGGTGGCTACACCTTC
d_call: NA; v_call: TRBV12-3/TRBV12-4; j_call: TRBJ1-5; clone_size: many; cdr3_aa: CASSLAGVGRQPQHF; cdr3_nt: TGTGCCAGCAGTTTAGCAGGGGTGGGGAGGCAGCCCCAGCATTTT
d_call: TRBD1; v_call: TRBV20-1; j_call: TRBJ2-7; clone_size: NA; cdr3_aa: CSALPTEGARYEQYF; cdr3_nt: TGCAGTGCACTCCCGACAGAGGGGGCTCGGTACGAGCAGTACTTC
d_call: TRBD1; v_call: TRBV4-1; j_call: TRBJ1-2; clone_size: many; cdr3_aa: CASSDRGGFGYTF; cdr3_nt: TGCGCCAGCAGTGACAGGGGAGGATTCGGCTACACCTTC
d_call: NA; v_call: TRBV20-1; j_call: TRBJ1-5; clone_size: many; cdr3_aa: CSASPIDLRGGVQPQHF; cdr3_nt: TGCAGTGCTAGTCCAATTGACCTCAGGGGAGGGGTTCAGCCCCAGCATTTT
d_call: NA; v_call: TRBV12-3/TRBV12-4; j_call: TRBJ2-5; clone_size: many; cdr3_aa: CASSAEKTQYF; cdr3_nt: TGTGCCAGCAGTGCGGAGAAGACCCAGTACTTC
d_call: NA; v_call: TRBV6-5; j_call: TRBJ2-2; clone_size: many; cdr3_aa: CASSSKSGELFF; cdr3_nt: TGTGCCAGCAGTTCAAAATCCGGGGAGCTGTTTTTT
d_call: TRBD1; v_call: TRBV6-1; j_call: TRBJ1-3; clone_size: many; cdr3_aa: CASSERQGEGNTIYF; cdr3_nt: TGTGCCAGCAGTGAGCGCCAGGGGGAAGGAAACACCATATATTTT
d_call: NA; v_call: TRBV28; j_call: TRBJ2-5; clone_size: NA; cdr3_aa: CASKPGPGTQYF; cdr3_nt: TGTGCCAGCAAGCCCGGCCCCGGGACCCAGTACTTC
d_call: TRBD2; v_call: TRBV6-2/TRBV6-3; j_call: TRBJ2-4; clone_size: NA; cdr3_aa: CASSPAGGIIQYF; cdr3_nt: TGTGCCAGCAGTCCCGCGGGGGGGATTATTCAGTACTTC
d_call: NA; v_call: TRBV29-1; j_call: TRBJ1-5; clone_size: NA; cdr3_aa: CRRRGGQPQHF; cdr3_nt: TGCAGACGACGGGGAGGACAGCCCCAGCATTTT
d_call: TRBD1; v_call: TRBV12-3/TRBV12-4; j_call: TRBJ1-1; clone_size: many; cdr3_aa: CASRIPGQGVTEAFF; cdr3_nt: TGTGCCAGCAGGATCCCGGGACAGGGAGTAACTGAAGCTTTCTTT
d_call: NA; v_call: TRBV5-1; j_call: TRBJ1-4; clone_size: many; cdr3_aa: CASSPGGFATNEKLFF; cdr3_nt: TGCGCCAGCAGCCCGGGGGGGTTTGCAACTAATGAAAAACTGTTTTTT
d_call: NA; v_call: TRBV27; j_call: TRBJ2-4; clone_size: many; cdr3_aa: CASSAAQGIAKNIQYF; cdr3_nt: TGTGCCAGCAGTGCCGCACAGGGAATAGCCAAAAACATTCAGTACTTC
d_call: TRBD1; v_call: TRBV20-1; j_call: TRBJ2-7; clone_size: NA; cdr3_aa: CSAHPSRDRDQRNEQYF; cdr3_nt: TGCAGTGCCCACCCGTCCCGGGACAGGGATCAAAGGAACGAGCAGTACTTC
d_call: TRBD1; v_call: TRBV10-3; j_call: TRBJ1-2; clone_size: many; cdr3_aa: CAILGQGNFNYGYTF; cdr3_nt: TGTGCCATCCTTGGACAGGGGAACTTTAACTATGGCTACACCTTC
d_call: NA; v_call: TRBV12-3/TRBV12-4; j_call: TRBJ2-7; clone_size: NA; cdr3_aa: CASSFDIPWTLRSYEQYF; cdr3_nt: TGTGCCAGCAGTTTTGATATTCCATGGACGCTGCGATCCTACGAGCAGTACTTC
d_call: NA; v_call: TRBV6-5; j_call: TRBJ1-5; clone_size: NA; cdr3_aa: CASSYSSGITPQHF; cdr3_nt: TGTGCCAGCAGTTACTCGAGCGGGATAACGCCCCAGCATTTT
d_call: NA; v_call: TRBV5-1; j_call: TRBJ2-2; clone_size: many; cdr3_aa: CASSPKTVNTGELFF; cdr3_nt: TGCGCCAGCAGCCCTAAGACAGTGAACACCGGGGAGCTGTTTTTT
d_call: NA; v_call: TRBV6-1; j_call: TRBJ2-2; clone_size: many; cdr3_aa: CASPRDPNTGELFF; cdr3_nt: TGTGCCAGCCCTCGGGACCCGAACACCGGGGAGCTGTTTTTT
d_call: TRBD2; v_call: TRBV28; j_call: TRBJ2-7; clone_size: NA; cdr3_aa: CASRPTSGGVYEQYF; cdr3_nt: TGTGCCAGCAGACCTACTAGCGGGGGGGTCTACGAGCAGTACTTC
d_call: TRBD1; v_call: TRBV12-3/TRBV12-4; j_call: TRBJ1-2; clone_size: NA; cdr3_aa: CASSPDGTGNGYTF; cdr3_nt: TGTGCCAGCAGCCCCGACGGGACAGGGAATGGCTACACCTTC
d_call: NA; v_call: TRBV6-1; j_call: TRBJ1-5; clone_size: few; cdr3_aa: CASSQGEGLQPQHF; cdr3_nt: TGTGCCAGCTCTCAGGGAGAGGGTCTTCAGCCCCAGCATTTT
d_call: TRBD1; v_call: TRBV7-2; j_call: TRBJ2-7; clone_size: few; cdr3_aa: CASSLAGTGHEQYF; cdr3_nt: TGTGCCAGCAGCTTAGCCGGGACAGGGCACGAGCAGTACTTC
d_call: NA; v_call: TRBV7-3; j_call: TRBJ2-7; clone_size: NA; cdr3_aa: CASGSQGGEQYF; cdr3_nt: TGTGCCAGCGGTTCCCAGGGGGGGGAGCAGTACTTC
d_call: NA; v_call: TRBV4-3; j_call: TRBJ1-1; clone_size: many; cdr3_aa: CASSQTGTLNTEAFF; cdr3_nt: TGCGCCAGCAGCCAGACCGGGACATTAAACACTGAAGCTTTCTTT
d_call: NA; v_call: TRBV6-1; j_call: TRBJ1-2; clone_size: many; cdr3_aa: CASSDRVNPYGYTF; cdr3_nt: TGTGCCAGCAGTGACAGGGTAAACCCCTATGGCTACACCTTC
d_call: NA; v_call: TRBV27; j_call: TRBJ2-7; clone_size: many; cdr3_aa: CASSLTPTDYEQYF; cdr3_nt: TGTGCCAGCAGTTTGACACCGACGGACTACGAGCAGTACTTC
d_call: NA; v_call: TRBV9; j_call: TRBJ2-2; clone_size: once; cdr3_aa: CASTRLDTGELFF; cdr3_nt: TGTGCCAGCACCAGACTGGACACCGGGGAGCTGTTTTTT
d_call: TRBD1; v_call: TRBV7-9; j_call: TRBJ2-1; clone_size: NA; cdr3_aa: CASSLGQGYNEQFF; cdr3_nt: TGTGCCAGCAGCTTGGGACAGGGATACAATGAGCAGTTCTTC
d_call: NA; v_call: TRBV7-8; j_call: TRBJ1-6; clone_size: few; cdr3_aa: CASSLLGARGSYNSPLHF; cdr3_nt: TGTGCCAGCAGCTTATTGGGGGCCCGCGGTTCCTATAATTCACCCCTCCACTTT